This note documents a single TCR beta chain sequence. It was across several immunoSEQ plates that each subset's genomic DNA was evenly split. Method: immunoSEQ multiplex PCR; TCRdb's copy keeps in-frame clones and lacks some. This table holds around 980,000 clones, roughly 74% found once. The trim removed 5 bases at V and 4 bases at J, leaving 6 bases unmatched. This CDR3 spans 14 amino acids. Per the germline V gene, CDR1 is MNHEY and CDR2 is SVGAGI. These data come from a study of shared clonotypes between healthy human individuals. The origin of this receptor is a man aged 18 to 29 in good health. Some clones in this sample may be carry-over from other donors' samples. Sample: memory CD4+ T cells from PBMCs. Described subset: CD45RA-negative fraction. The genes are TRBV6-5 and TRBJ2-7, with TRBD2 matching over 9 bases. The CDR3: CASSTLSGRYEQYF. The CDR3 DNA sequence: TGTGCCAGCAGTACGCTAAGCGGGAGGTACGAGCAGTACTTC.